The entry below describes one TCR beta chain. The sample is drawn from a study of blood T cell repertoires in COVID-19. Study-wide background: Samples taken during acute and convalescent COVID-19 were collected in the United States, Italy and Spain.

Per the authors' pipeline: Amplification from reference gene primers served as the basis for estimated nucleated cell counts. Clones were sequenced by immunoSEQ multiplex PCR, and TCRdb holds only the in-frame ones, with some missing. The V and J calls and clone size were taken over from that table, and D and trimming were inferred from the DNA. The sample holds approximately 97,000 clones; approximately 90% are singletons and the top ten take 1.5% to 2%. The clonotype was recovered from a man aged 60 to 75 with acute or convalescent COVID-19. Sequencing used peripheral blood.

CDR3 protein: CASSIGQGEGYGYTF. DNA of the CDR3: TGTGCCAGCAGTATAGGACAGGGAGAGGGGTATGGCTACACCTTC. The rearrangement links TRBV2 to TRBJ1-2; 8 bases line up with TRBD1. Germline V gives CDR1 SNHLY, CDR2 FYNNEI. V was pared by 5 bases and J by 5 bases, with 10 bases of the junction left unmatched. This CDR3 is built from 15 residues.